The clone carrying this TCR beta chain has just a few counts. Its cognate antigen is unknown. The authors obtained over 95% purity in all sorted populations. The sample originates from a study of beta chain features in type 1 diabetes. For the study at large: Patients looked much like healthy donors when it came to age, gender and cell yields.

Reverse transcribing all isolated RNA meant expressed TCRB transcripts were sequenced. Clones were sequenced by immunoSEQ multiplex PCR, and TCRdb holds only the in-frame ones, with some missing. The sample yields 130,000 to 150,000 clones, about 13% seen once. Germline V gene lookup returns CDR1 SEHNR and CDR2 FQNEAQ (reference sequence). The CDR3 is 15 amino acids. Trimming cost V 1 base and J 0 bases, with 9 bases left between them. Study-wide points: Significant though moderate, a shortening of TCRB CDR3s appeared in all four CD4+ subsets of Type 1 diabetes patients. PCR may have favored shorter templates equally in patients and controls. Any HLA type influence on TCRB rearrangement was left unresolved here.

The source is a man aged 18 to 29 with type 1 diabetes. The sample comprised central memory CD4+ T cells from blood. The chain joins TRBV7-9 to TRBJ1-1; D possibly corresponds to TRBD1 (6 bases). CDR3 protein: CASSLGQDMNTEAFF. For the CDR3, the DNA is TGTGCCAGCAGCTTAGGACAGGACATGAACACTGAAGCTTTCTTT.